This T cell receptor (beta chain) was captured by sequencing in a study of blood T cell repertoires in COVID-19. Produced via immunoSEQ multiplex PCR; TCRdb's table is partial and in-frame only. The table lists over 300,000 clones, about 83% of them singletons, with about 1.7% in the top ten. The CDR3 covers 16 residues. Unmatched junction bases numbered 3, after V lost 1 base and J lost 0 bases. Germline V CDR1 and CDR2: KGHDR, SFDVKD. The V gene is TRBV24-1, the J gene TRBJ2-3; 7 bases align to TRBD1. This TCR was recovered from a woman aged 45-65 years with acute or convalescent COVID-19. Material: peripheral blood. CDR3 bases: TGTGCCACCAGTGATTTTACAGGGGAAAGCACAGATACGCAGTATTTT. It is translated as CATSDFTGESTDTQYF.